This T cell receptor beta chain derives from a study of tumor-infiltrating lymphocytes in primary liver carcinoma. From roughly 20-30 mg of unsorted bulk tissue, DNA and RNA were co-extracted together. Patients in the cohort were treatment-naive and living with chronic HBV infection. The germline V gene has CDR1 SNHLY and CDR2 FYNNEI. The CDR3 is 14 residues long. With V trimmed by 4 bases and J by 3 bases, 6 bases remained unmatched. Synthesis of TCR beta cDNA was carried out from about 500 ng total RNA with a constant-region primer. Sequencing libraries for TCR beta derived from three nested multiplex PCR rounds that used slightly modified ARM-PCR. With TRBV1-TRBV30 forward primers and a C-beta reverse primer, the first two PCR rounds were run for about 10 cycles each. TCRdb re-called the multiplex PCR reads with MiXCR, one entry per CDR3 protein. The sample consists of tens of thousands of distinct CDR3 sequences, 65% to 80% of them appearing once.

As concerns this clonotype: Its antigen is not known.

Whole-study findings and limits: Compared with tumor region pairs, tumor-adjacent and tumor-blood pairs overlapped less.

This receptor was taken from a man aged 40-55 years with primary liver carcinoma and hepatitis B virus infection. Sequenced material: liver tumor tissue from sampling region 5. Subset reported: tumor region T5, tumor centre. The V and J genes are TRBV2 and TRBJ2-7; 7 nucleotides match TRBD1. The CDR3, as DNA: TGTGCCAGCAGTGGGGGACAGTCCGACTACGAGCAGTACTTC. This encodes CASSGGQSDYEQYF.